The 7 T cell receptor beta chains below were found in one sample sequenced in a study of Ad26.COV2.S vaccination and SARS-CoV-2 variants. Produced via immunoSEQ multiplex PCR; TCRdb's table is partial and in-frame only. Of hundreds of thousands of clones in the sample, around 92% were seen once. Treatment denoted: over 15 received Ad26.COV2.S at low or high dose, single or two shots; several received placebo; per-sample allocation not given. At day 63 after the first vaccine or placebo injection, samples were drawn. Here the sequenced sample was peripheral blood, taken in a trial of Ad26.COV2.S vaccine versus placebo. The receptors here all came from a person aged 18-60 years who received the Ad26.COV2.S COVID-19 vaccine or a placebo.

The CDR3 sequence: CAISEGGLAKETQYF. The CDR3 bases are TGTGCCATCAGTGAAGGGGGACTAGCGAAAGAGACCCAGTACTTC. This chain uses TRBV10-3 with TRBJ2-5; 10 bases align to TRBD2. The CDR3 spans 15 residues. V gave up 3 bases and J gave up 3 bases; unmatched junction bases: 4. From germline, CDR1 is ENHRY and CDR2 SYGVKD.

The chain joins TRBV2 to TRBJ2-2; TRBD2 matches at 10 bases. J lost 6 bases, V lost 6 bases, and 10 bases had no gene match. Germline V gene data show CDR1 as SNHLY and CDR2 as FYNNEI. CDR3 length equals 16 residues. CDR3 sequence reads: CASRRTTGTSAGELFF. The CDR3 nucleotides read TGTGCCAGCAGACGAACTACCGGGACTAGCGCCGGGGAGCTGTTTTTT.

The chain joins TRBV27 to TRBJ2-4; TRBD1 matches 9 bases. CDR1 and CDR2 (germline): MNHEY, SMNVEV (reference sequence). This CDR3 is built from 15 residues. Unmatched junction bases numbered 11, after V lost 5 bases and J lost 9 bases. Written as DNA, the CDR3 is TGTGCCAGCAGTCCACAGGGGGCGCGGGTGGGCATTCAGTACTTC. It translates to CASSPQGARVGIQYF.

This clone was seen a handful of times. The rearrangement links TRBV5-4 to TRBJ1-4, with a weak D call TRBD1 (6 bases). Trimming removed 1 base at V and 0 bases at J, with 13 bases between. The germline gives CDR1 SGHNT, CDR2 YYREEE (reference sequence). This CDR3 is built from 17 residues. The CDR3 region is CASSLRGRGATNEKLFF. The CDR3 coding sequence is TGTGCCAGCAGCTTGAGGGGCAGGGGAGCAACTAATGAAAAACTGTTTTTT.

The CDR3 spells CASSLFRAFTEAFF. The CDR3 coding sequence is TGTGCCAGCAGCTTGTTCAGGGCCTTCACTGAAGCTTTCTTT. V and J are TRBV5-8 and TRBJ1-1; D perhaps matches TRBD1 (5 bases). Between the trimmed V and J ends, which lost 1 base and 4 bases, there was a span of 11 bases. Germline V gene lookup returns CDR1 SGHTS and CDR2 YDEGEE. The CDR3 spans 14 residues.

The chain uses TRBV6-2 or TRBV6-3 and TRBJ2-4; 8 bases agree with TRBD1. With V trimmed by 0 bases and J by 3 bases, 10 bases remained unmatched. Germline V lookup: CDR1 MNHEY, CDR2 SVGEGT. The CDR3 runs to 18 residues. The CDR3: CASSYSPGGLSVKNIQYF. CDR3 bases: TGTGCCAGCAGTTACTCGCCAGGGGGCTTGAGTGTCAAAAACATTCAGTACTTC.

This chain links TRBV5-1 with TRBJ1-1, with D perhaps TRBD1 (6 bases). Trimming removed 4 bases at V and 5 bases at J, with 21 bases between. Per germline, CDR1 SGHRS and CDR2 YFSETQ. This CDR3 has 16 residues. The CDR3 protein is CASSIQGQARGTEAFF. CDR3 DNA sequence: TGCGCCAGCAGCATCCAGGGGCAGGCACGAGGGACTGAAGCTTTCTTT.